The TCR beta chain under discussion was sequenced for a study of blood T cells in healthy people across ages. The CDR3 has 15 residues. Germline CDR1 reads SGHRS; CDR2 reads YFSETQ. V was trimmed by 5 bases and J by 2 bases, leaving 14 bases between them. A sample-barcoded 5' primer and a J-beta primer mix were used in a second PCR of roughly 7 to 11 cycles. Via MiXCR, TCRdb re-called the 5' RACE reads, giving one row per CDR3 protein. The sample holds over 500,000 distinct CDR3 sequences, about 25% seen once. The same sample was also studied in work on T cells of mothers and their children.

The source material was blood. The rearrangement uses TRBV5-1 and TRBJ1-5; no definite D call. This clonotype originated in a boy aged 2-15 years in good health. This CDR3 reads CASSLAPGGNQPQHF. CDR3 DNA: TGCGCCAGCAGTCTCGCCCCTGGGGGCAATCAGCCCCAGCATTTT.